In its sample, the clone carrying this T cell receptor beta chain was seen many times. The authors built bulk TCR libraries by previously described methods with listed TCR primers. MiXCR, applied by TCRdb to the PCR reads, yields one record per CDR3 protein. This table holds about 68,000 distinct CDR3 sequences, roughly 18% found once. V lost 6 bases and J lost 4; bases outside the gene matches: 10. The CDR3 contains 15 residues. This entry is derived from a study of molecular identifiers for immune sequencing clone quantification. Specimen: naive CD8+ T cells from blood, with Jurkat cell RNA spiked in. Noted subset: FACS-sorted CD8+CD4-CCR7+CD45RA+ naive T cells. The sequence derives from a human donor in good health. Some libraries in this study had Jurkat cell RNA spiked in. This sequence joins TRBV12-3 or TRBV12-4 and TRBJ2-7; 9 bases fit TRBD2. DNA for the CDR3: TGTGCCAGCAGCAGGATTAGCGGGAGCGCTTACGAGCAGTACTTC. Protein product: CASSRISGSAYEQYF.